This T cell receptor (beta chain) came from a study of cytomegalovirus exposure and HLA in healthy donors. The primer mix had 60 Vbeta and 13 Jbeta primers. The protocol was immunoSEQ multiplex PCR, while the TCRdb copy is restricted to in-frame clones and leaves out a portion. Of 120,000 or so clones listed, 70% to 85% are singletons. The study's findings and limits: Certain sequence variants were highly shared and formed a cluster, and this cluster was likely a sequencing artifact. Across all donors, roughly uniform sequencing depth was an assumption of the presence/absence analyses. Previously analyzed data showed that most TCR beta V segments were productive at a frequency of about 87% or about 30%.

As concerns this clone: Antigen specificity is unknown.

The CDR3 extends over 18 amino acids. The V gene lost 3 bases and the J gene lost 5 bases, with 22 bases spanning the gap. Germline CDR1 is WSHSY and CDR2 is SAAADI. The chain carries TRBV10-2 and TRBJ2-2; D is perhaps TRBD1 (5 bases). This clonotype was obtained from a man aged 18 to 30 in good health and CMV-seronegative. The sample comprised PBMCs. CDR3: CASSDLLDRDSATGELFF. The DNA of the CDR3 is TGCGCCAGCAGTGACCTTCTAGACAGAGATTCTGCAACCGGGGAGCTGTTTTTT.